One sample yielded the 23 T cell receptor beta chains listed below, sequenced in a study of blood T cell repertoires in COVID-19 (TCRdb year 2020). The library was produced with the immunoSEQ multiplex PCR assay. This immuneACCESS table, as held by TCRdb, lists in-frame sequences with V and J called but not all clones. Of the missing ones, under half trace to an unresolved V gene in checked studies; the others have no known cause. The sample contains hundreds of thousands of clones, about nine tenths of them found a single time. More than 5% of the sample rests with the top ten. Input material: PBMCs or T cells enriched from blood (not recorded which). These receptors were taken from a woman younger than 45 with acute COVID-19.

This chain links TRBV10-3 with TRBJ1-5; 7 bases are shared with TRBD1. In germline, CDR1 is ENHRY, CDR2 SYGVKD. V lost 6 bases, J lost 4 bases, and 3 bases stayed unmatched. The CDR3 is made up of 13 amino acids. CDR3 protein: CAISPTGNQPQHF. The CDR3 DNA follows: TGTGCCATCAGCCCGACAGGGAATCAGCCCCAGCATTTT.

The chain combines TRBV19 with TRBJ2-1, with 7 bases matching TRBD2. Germline V gene sequence: CDR1 LNHDA, CDR2 SQIVND (reference sequence). The CDR3 consists of 14 residues. V gave up 3 bases and J gave up 4 bases; unmatched junction bases: 3. This CDR3 is CASSISSGYNEQFF. The CDR3 bases are TGTGCCAGTAGTATTTCTAGCGGATACAATGAGCAGTTCTTC.

The V call is TRBV7-9, the J call TRBJ1-6; D possibly corresponds to TRBD1 (5 bases). From germline, CDR1 is SEHNR and CDR2 FQNEAQ (reference sequence). Trimming left V 5 bases short and J 0 bases short, with 14 bases between. The CDR3 is made up of 17 amino acids. The CDR3 DNA reads as TGTGCCAGCAGCCCCGTGGGGGGAAGCTCCTATAATTCACCCCTCCACTTT. This codes for CASSPVGGSSYNSPLHF.

The chain recombines TRBV7-9 with TRBJ1-1; D might be TRBD1 (6 bases). CDR1 is SEHNR, CDR2 FQNEAQ, per germline (reference sequence). The germline V and J ends were trimmed by 5 bases and 1 base, with 11 bases remaining between them. The CDR3 extends over 14 amino acids. DNA of the CDR3: TGTGCCAGCAGCCCGAGGACAGAGAACACTGAAGCTTTCTTT. Its protein is CASSPRTENTEAFF.

The rearrangement joins TRBV6-4 to TRBJ1-2; 9 bases are shared with TRBD1. The germline V gene encodes CDR1 MRHNA and CDR2 SNTAGT. The CDR3 sequence is 15 residues long. Unmatched junction bases numbered 13, after V lost 9 bases and J lost 5 bases. The CDR3 DNA follows: TGTGCCAGTAGGCCGGGACAGGGATCGGATTATGGCTACACCTTC. It translates to CASRPGQGSDYGYTF.

The chain uses TRBV7-2 and TRBJ2-7; D is perhaps TRBD1 (5 bases). Trimming took 8 bases from V and 0 from J, leaving 14 bases between them. The length of the CDR3 is 14 residues. CDR1 SGHTA and CDR2 FQGNSA come from the germline V gene. The CDR3 sequence: CASAKTRASYEQYF. Here the CDR3 DNA reads TGTGCCAGCGCCAAGACCAGGGCCTCCTACGAGCAGTACTTC. The full variable domain, completed using reference TRBV7-2 and TRBJ2-7, is GAGVSQSPSNKVTEKGKDVELRCDPISGHTALYWYRQSLGQGLEFLIYFQGNSAPDKSGLPSDRFSAERTGGSVSTLTIQRTQQEDSAVYLCASAKTRASYEQYFGPGTRLTVT.

The table lists this clone with a few counts. V usage is TRBV5-6 and J usage is TRBJ2-7; 14 nucleotides agree with TRBD2. The CDR3 covers 15 residues. Germline V gene sequence: CDR1 SGHDT, CDR2 YYEEEE. Losses at the gene ends were 4 bases for V and 5 bases for J; bases not matched to a gene: 5. The DNA of the CDR3 is TGTGCCAGCAGCCCCGGGACTAGCGGGAGCAACGAGCAGTACTTC. Translation: CASSPGTSGSNEQYF.

The V gene is TRBV19, the J gene TRBJ2-7, with 11 bases that match TRBD1. The CDR3 spans 18 residues. The trim removed 7 bases at V and 3 bases at J, leaving 17 bases unmatched. CDR1 and CDR2 from the germline V gene are LNHDA and SQIVND (reference sequence). The CDR3 sequence is CASMARTGGVVVGYEQYF. DNA of the CDR3: TGTGCCAGTATGGCCCGGACAGGGGGCGTTGTGGTCGGCTACGAGCAGTACTTC.

The chain links TRBV9 to TRBJ2-5; a weak D match, TRBD1 (6 bases). The DNA end is a closer match to TRBJ2-7, so the J assignment may be wrong. This CDR3 has 15 amino acids. Germline V gives CDR1 SGDLS, CDR2 YYNGEE. Here the CDR3 reads CASSVGTVSSYEQYF. As DNA, the CDR3 is TGTGCCAGCAGCGTAGGGACAGTAAGCTCCTACGAGCAGTACTTC.

The chain links TRBV7-3 to TRBJ2-1; tentatively, D is TRBD1 (6 bases). The ends were cut back, 5 bases at V and 7 bases at J, with 15 bases in the middle. The CDR3 is 14 residues long. CDR1 and CDR2 from the germline V gene are SGHTA and FQGTGA. CDR3 residues: CASSITAGVNEQFF. CDR3 sequence (DNA): TGTGCCAGCAGCATTACGGCAGGGGTGAATGAGCAGTTCTTC.

The chain is built from TRBV5-1 and TRBJ2-3; 15 bases align to TRBD2. CDR1 and CDR2 from the germline V gene are SGHRS and YFSETQ. Losses at the gene ends were 4 bases for V and 2 bases for J; bases not matched to a gene: 5. The CDR3 covers 17 residues. The CDR3 DNA reads TGCGCCAGCAGCCTCGGACTAGCGGGGGGGTTCACAGATACGCAGTATTTT. Protein product: CASSLGLAGGFTDTQYF.

This sequence joins TRBV14 and TRBJ1-2; D is unclear. The germline V and J ends were trimmed by 0 bases and 9 bases, with 17 bases remaining between them. Germline CDR1 is SGHDN and CDR2 is FVKESK. The CDR3 has 15 amino acids. The CDR3 protein is CASSQDSIGVSSYTF. For the CDR3, the DNA is TGTGCCAGCAGCCAAGATAGCATAGGCGTTTCGAGCTACACCTTC.

With regard to this clone: This sample includes further DNA sequences coding for the same CDR3. V gene TRBV7-9 combines with J gene TRBJ2-1; weak D call: TRBD2 (6 bases). Trimming took 1 base from V and 1 from J, leaving 8 bases between them. Germline CDR1 is SEHNR and CDR2 is FQNEAQ (reference sequence). This CDR3 region has 15 residues. The CDR3 spells CASSLGRGSYNEQFF. In nucleotides, the CDR3 is TGTGCCAGCAGCTTAGGGCGGGGATCCTACAATGAGCAGTTCTTC.

The chain carries TRBV30 and TRBJ2-2; 7 bases match TRBD1. The CDR3 is made up of 15 amino acids. Germline-derived CDR1 and CDR2 are GTSNPN and SVGIG (reference sequence). Losses at the gene ends were 8 bases for V and 3 bases for J; bases not matched to a gene: 12. The CDR3 DNA sequence: TGTGCCGGTAACTCCGGGACAGTCTACACCGGGGAGCTGTTTTTT. Protein product: CAGNSGTVYTGELFF.

The chain has TRBV18 and TRBJ2-1; 8 bases match TRBD2. After removal of 4 bases from V and 8 bases from J, the junction contained 7 bases not matched to a gene. Per germline, CDR1 KGHSH and CDR2 LQKENI. The CDR3 totals 14 residues. This CDR3 reads CASSLPGLDHEQFF. As DNA, the CDR3 is TGTGCCAGCTCACTACCGGGACTAGACCATGAGCAGTTCTTC.

This chain connects TRBV6-5 to TRBJ2-3; 16 bases align to TRBD2. V lost 2 bases and J lost 8; bases outside the gene matches: 4. The CDR3 is made up of 16 amino acids. Germline assignment: CDR1 MNHEY and CDR2 SVGAGI. CDR3 DNA: TGTGCCAGCAGTTACGGGACTAGCGGGGGGGCAGGTACGCAGTATTTT. Residues: CASSYGTSGGAGTQYF.

J is TRBJ1-1 and V is TRBV19; TRBD1 aligns across 8 bases. J lost 6 bases, V lost 0 bases, and 9 bases had no gene match. Germline CDR1 and CDR2: LNHDA and SQIVND (reference sequence). CDR3 size: 16 residues. This CDR3 is CASSIDWGTGTSEAFF. The CDR3 DNA reads as TGTGCCAGTAGTATAGATTGGGGGACAGGAACTTCTGAAGCTTTCTTT.

The gene calls are TRBV7-2 and TRBJ2-1, with 9 nucleotides matching TRBD1. Germline lookup yields CDR1 SGHTA and CDR2 FQGNSA. The CDR3 runs to 15 residues. The V segment lost 5 bases and the J segment 8 bases; nucleotides outside the gene matches: 10. CDR3: CASSGDRVAIDEQFF. As DNA, the CDR3 is TGTGCCAGCAGCGGGGACAGGGTGGCGATCGATGAGCAGTTCTTC.

This clone was counted a single time. The rearrangement links TRBV11-2 to TRBJ2-5; 13 bases line up with TRBD2. The CDR3 length is 15 residues. From germline, CDR1 is SGHAT and CDR2 FQNNGV. Trimming cost V 5 bases and J 5 bases; bases outside gene matches: 5. CDR3 bases: TGTGCCAGCAGCCGGACTAGCGGGAGAGGGGAGACCCAGTACTTC. Residues: CASSRTSGRGETQYF.

This clone was picked up a small number of times. This chain links TRBV10-3 with TRBJ2-3; D is ambiguous. CDR3 length equals 17 residues. Per germline, CDR1 ENHRY and CDR2 SYGVKD. V was trimmed by 4 bases and J by 0 bases, leaving 17 bases between them. The CDR3 bases are TGTGCCATCAGTGGCCACTTAGCTTTTTCTAGCACAGATACGCAGTATTTT. The encoded protein is CAISGHLAFSSTDTQYF.

This rearrangement joins TRBV2 to TRBJ2-3, with 9 bases aligning to TRBD1. Germline V gene sequence: CDR1 SNHLY, CDR2 FYNNEI. The CDR3 runs to 15 residues. After removal of 5 bases from V and 5 bases from J, the junction contained 8 bases not matched to a gene. CDR3 protein: CASSQQGAGIDTQYF. For the CDR3, the DNA is TGTGCCAGCAGTCAACAGGGGGCTGGTATAGATACGCAGTATTTT. The entire variable domain, with the rest obtained from reference TRBV2 and TRBJ2-3, is as follows: EPEVTQTPSHQVTQMGQEVILRCVPISNHLYFYWYRQILGQKVEFLVSFYNNEISEKSEIFDDQFSVERPDGSNFTLKIRSTKLEDSAMYFCASSQQGAGIDTQYFGPGTRLTVL.

CDR3 in DNA: TGCGCCAGCAGCCAAGGTCAGGGGCCCCTCTATGGCTACACCTTC. It codes for CASSQGQGPLYGYTF. The chain joins TRBV4-1 to TRBJ1-2; a weak D match, TRBD1 (6 bases). The V end was cut by 1 base, the J end by 4 bases, with 13 bases between. The length of the CDR3 is 15 residues. Germline assignment: CDR1 MGHRA and CDR2 YSYEKL.

The chain links TRBV2 to TRBJ2-7; D perhaps matches TRBD1 (6 bases). The CDR3 loop spans 14 amino acids. From germline, CDR1 is SNHLY and CDR2 FYNNEI. V dropped 4 bases and J dropped 0 bases, with 10 bases sitting between them. CDR3 region: CASSGQVSSYEQYF. As DNA, the CDR3 is TGTGCCAGCAGTGGACAGGTGAGCTCCTACGAGCAGTACTTC.